A selection of T cell receptor beta chains follows, all from one sample in a study of blood T cell repertoires in COVID-19. Clones were read by immunoSEQ multiplex PCR, and TCRdb kept only the in-frame ones, dropping some. Here the sample spans around 280,000 clones, almost 90% being singletons. The sequenced sample was peripheral blood. These receptor sequences come from a woman aged 25 to 39 with COVID-19, enrolled during active disease. Both conserved end residues are trimmed from each CDR3.

j_call,v_call,cdr3_aa
TRBJ2-5,TRBV6-6,ASNHPRGETQY
TRBJ2-1,TRBV28,ASSPGTGLAGHNEQF
TRBJ1-2,TRBV11-3,ASSSRGGGYGYT
TRBJ2-1,TRBV10-2,ASTTPGLAVFEQF
TRBJ2-2,TRBV6-5,ASRGLAGDAGELF
TRBJ2-1,TRBV11-3,ASSRYPGTSGVPNEQF
TRBJ2-1,TRBV2,ASSELDRQNEQF
TRBJ1-1,TRBV7-9,ASSRTGQPIEAF
TRBJ2-7,TRBV9,ASSVGVADSYEQY
TRBJ1-5,TRBV21-1,ASSKVEGRQPQH
TRBJ2-2,TRBV6-5,ASSYAANTGELF
TRBJ1-5,TRBV9,ASSSGAVRQPQH
TRBJ2-7,TRBV14,ASSQIGGYEQY
TRBJ1-1,TRBV29-1,SVEGQQNTEAF
TRBJ1-4,TRBV28,ASSLAEKLF
TRBJ2-1,TRBV19,ATKLAGGYNEQF
TRBJ1-2,TRBV27,ASSFGQGLAGYT
TRBJ2-1,TRBV20-1,SASFGAGKPYNEQF
TRBJ2-1,TRBV7-9,ASSPGLAAYNEQF
TRBJ2-2,TRBV6-6,ASTLAERELF
TRBJ1-1,TRBV7-3,ASSRTGGTEAF
TRBJ1-1,TRBV2,ASNPWTENTEAF
TRBJ1-3,TRBV3-1/TRBV3-2,ASSPGTASGNTIY
TRBJ1-4,TRBV10-2,ASSDEGTTNEKLF
TRBJ1-2,TRBV7-8,ASTYWDRGAKGYT
TRBJ1-1,TRBV5-4,ASSLGGRGEAF
TRBJ2-6,TRBV29-1,SVAGVPTGANVLT
TRBJ2-1,TRBV6-2/TRBV6-3,ASSYGAGGTTNEQF
TRBJ2-3,TRBV5-1,ASSLDWRGSKTDTQY
TRBJ1-5,TRBV5-4,ASSPGYNQPQH
TRBJ1-1,TRBV30,AWSVRGRRIEAF